This T cell receptor beta chain was sequenced for a study of spatial heterogeneity in lung cancer. Background on the study: Detection of beta-chain sequences consistently exceeded that of alpha-chain sequences.

This clonotype was seen a single time. The CDR3 runs to 19 residues. The germline V gene encodes CDR1 LNHNV and CDR2 YYDKDF (reference sequence). V was shortened by 0 bases and J by 0 bases, with 18 bases between the two germline ends. The time point was: blood at routine non-recurrence follow-up after resection. Extraction of whole RNA from tumor, nontumor lung or frozen PBMC preceded unsorted sequencing. Using its own MiXCR run on the 5' RACE reads, TCRdb lists one record per CDR3 protein. The table includes approximately 1,300 distinct CDR3 sequences, less than 30% detected once. The sequencing used PBMCs, collected at follow-up. The chain recombines TRBV15 with TRBJ2-4; weak D call: TRBD2 (6 bases). This clonotype was obtained from a male donor with early-stage non-small cell lung cancer. The DNA for the CDR3 is TGTGCCACCAGCAGAGATTCCGCGACTAGTGACCTAGCCAAAAACATTCAGTACTTC. It is translated as CATSRDSATSDLAKNIQYF.